This TCR beta chain originates from a study of blood T cell repertoires in COVID-19. The method was immunoSEQ multiplex PCR; TCRdb's version includes in-frame clones alone and lacks a portion of them. Among hundreds of thousands of clones listed, around nine tenths were seen once. The sequenced sample was peripheral blood. The TCR comes from a woman aged 30 to 39 with COVID-19, enrolled during active disease.

DNA of the CDR3: TGTGCCAGCAGCCAAGAATGGGGACTTACTACCGGCGGGGAGCTGTTTTTT. Amino acid sequence: CASSQEWGLTTGGELFF. The chain joins TRBV3-1 (or the pseudogene TRBV3-2) to TRBJ2-2; D may be TRBD2 (6 bases). V lost 0 bases and J 7 bases, leaving 18 bases between the germline ends. CDR3 size: 17 residues. Germline lookup yields CDR1 LGHDT and CDR2 YNNKEL (reference sequence).